A single sample gave rise to the 3 T cell receptor beta chains below, sequenced in a study of cytomegalovirus exposure and HLA in healthy donors. PCR amplification relied on 60 Vbeta primers (plus 13 Jbeta primers). Repertoires were generated with immunoSEQ multiplex PCR, while TCRdb's copy carries only in-frame clones and drops some. This table holds roughly 100,000 clones, approximately 80% found once. The sequenced sample was PBMCs. The receptor set was obtained from a woman aged 40 to 49 in good health and CMV-seronegative.

The chain combines TRBV11-3 with TRBJ2-7; tentative D call: TRBD1 (6 bases). This CDR3 has 16 amino acids. Germline CDR1 SGHNT, CDR2 YENEEA. The germline V and J ends were trimmed by 1 base and 2 bases, with 15 bases remaining between them. DNA for the CDR3: TGTGCCAGCAGCTTAGGAGGGACAAGTAGCCCCTACGAGCAGTACTTC. Amino acid sequence: CASSLGGTSSPYEQYF. Together with reference TRBV11-3 and TRBJ2-7, the CDR3 gives the full variable domain: EAGVVQSPRYKIIEKKQPVAFWCNPISGHNTLYWYLQNLGQGPELLIRYENEEAVDDSQLPKDRFSAERLKGVDSTLKIQPAELGDSAVYLCASSLGGTSSPYEQYFGPGTRLTVT.

The chain is built from TRBV9 and TRBJ2-3; the D gene is possibly TRBD2 (5 bases). Trimming took 0 bases from V and 2 from J, leaving 10 bases between them. The germline V gene encodes CDR1 SGDLS and CDR2 YYNGEE. CDR3 length: 15 residues. The CDR3 DNA reads TGTGCCAGCAGCGTAGCTCCTAGCTACACAGATACGCAGTATTTT. This translates into CASSVAPSYTDTQYF.

The chain has TRBV14 and TRBJ2-3; D call uncertain. The CDR3 runs to 14 residues. Per germline, CDR1 SGHDN and CDR2 FVKESK. V lost 0 bases, J lost 7 bases, and 11 bases lay in between. DNA for the CDR3: TGTGCCAGCAGCCAAGAGCTCGGGTCAAATACGCAGTATTTT. Encoded protein: CASSQELGSNTQYF.